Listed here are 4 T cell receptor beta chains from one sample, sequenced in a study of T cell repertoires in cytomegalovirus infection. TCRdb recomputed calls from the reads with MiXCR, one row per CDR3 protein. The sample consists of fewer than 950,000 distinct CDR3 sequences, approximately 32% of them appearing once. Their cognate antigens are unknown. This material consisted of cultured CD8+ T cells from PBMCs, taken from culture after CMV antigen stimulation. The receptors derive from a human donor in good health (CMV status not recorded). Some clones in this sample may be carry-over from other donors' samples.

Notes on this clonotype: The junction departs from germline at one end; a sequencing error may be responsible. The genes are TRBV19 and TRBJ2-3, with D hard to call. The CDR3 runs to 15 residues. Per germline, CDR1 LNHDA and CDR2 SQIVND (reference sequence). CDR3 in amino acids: CASSIAGRSTVTQYF. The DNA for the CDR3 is TGTGCCAGTAGTATAGCTGGCAGAAGCACAGTTACGCAGTATTTT.

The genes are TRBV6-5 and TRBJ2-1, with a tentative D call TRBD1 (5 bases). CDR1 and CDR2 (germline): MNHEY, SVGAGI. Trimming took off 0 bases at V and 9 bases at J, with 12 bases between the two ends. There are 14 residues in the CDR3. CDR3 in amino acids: CASSYSGGTGEQFF. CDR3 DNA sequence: TGTGCCAGCAGTTACTCCGGTGGTACAGGTGAGCAGTTCTTC.

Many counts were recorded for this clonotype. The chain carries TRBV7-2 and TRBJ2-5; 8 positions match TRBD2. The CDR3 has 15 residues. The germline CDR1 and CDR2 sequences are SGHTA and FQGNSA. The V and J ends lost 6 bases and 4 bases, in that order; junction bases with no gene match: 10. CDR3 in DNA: TGTGCCAGCAGTCCCGGGGGGGGGGCGAGAGAGACCCAGTACTTC. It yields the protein CASSPGGGARETQYF.

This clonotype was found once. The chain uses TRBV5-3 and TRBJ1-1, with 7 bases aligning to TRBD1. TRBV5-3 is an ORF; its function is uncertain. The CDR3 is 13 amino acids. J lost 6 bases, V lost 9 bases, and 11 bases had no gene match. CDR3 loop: CANSRTGVSEAFF. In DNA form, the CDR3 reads TGTGCCAACAGTCGTACAGGGGTGTCTGAAGCTTTCTTT.